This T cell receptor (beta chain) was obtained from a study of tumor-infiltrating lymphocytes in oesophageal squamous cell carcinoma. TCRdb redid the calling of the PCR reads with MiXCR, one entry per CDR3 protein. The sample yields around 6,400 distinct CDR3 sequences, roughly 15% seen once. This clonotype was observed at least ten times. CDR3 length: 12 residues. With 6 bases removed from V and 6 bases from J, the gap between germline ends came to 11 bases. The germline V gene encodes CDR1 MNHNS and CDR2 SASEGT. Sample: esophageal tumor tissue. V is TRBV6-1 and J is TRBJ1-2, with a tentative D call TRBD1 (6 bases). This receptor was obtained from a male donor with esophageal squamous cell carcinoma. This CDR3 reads CASRRGGHGYTF. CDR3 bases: TGTGCCAGCAGGAGGGGGGGCCATGGCTACACCTTC.